This T cell receptor beta chain was retrieved from a study of T cells in Graves' hyperthyroidism and ophthalmopathy. RNA transcripts served as the template for amplifying TCR beta CDR3 regions. With the HTBI primer set, the TCR CDR3 went through a first round of RT-PCR. A single record per CDR3 protein comes from TCRdb applying MiXCR to the multiplex PCR reads. The sample carries some 420,000 distinct CDR3 sequences, roughly 15% recorded once. Over 18 months, lack of ophthalmopathy progression marked Graves' hyperthyroidism as stable. Uncontrolled infection, other autoimmune disease, pregnancy and lactation each barred patients from inclusion. This clonotype has a count of ten or more. Its target is unknown. Between the trimmed V and J ends, which lost 3 bases and 2 bases, there was a span of 8 bases. Germline CDR1 SGHDT, CDR2 YYEEEE. The CDR3 length is 13 residues. Study findings and constraints: A model of 13 V-J features distinguished ophthalmopathy from stable hyperthyroidism. Ophthalmopathy was identified by the model a median 6.5 months ahead of onset.

The clonotype originates from a young woman with Graves' hyperthyroidism. The sample was blood. The chain carries TRBV5-6 and TRBJ1-2; D gene uncertain. The CDR3 loop is CASSSIDNYGYTF. CDR3 coding DNA: TGTGCCAGCAGCTCCATTGACAACTATGGCTACACCTTC.